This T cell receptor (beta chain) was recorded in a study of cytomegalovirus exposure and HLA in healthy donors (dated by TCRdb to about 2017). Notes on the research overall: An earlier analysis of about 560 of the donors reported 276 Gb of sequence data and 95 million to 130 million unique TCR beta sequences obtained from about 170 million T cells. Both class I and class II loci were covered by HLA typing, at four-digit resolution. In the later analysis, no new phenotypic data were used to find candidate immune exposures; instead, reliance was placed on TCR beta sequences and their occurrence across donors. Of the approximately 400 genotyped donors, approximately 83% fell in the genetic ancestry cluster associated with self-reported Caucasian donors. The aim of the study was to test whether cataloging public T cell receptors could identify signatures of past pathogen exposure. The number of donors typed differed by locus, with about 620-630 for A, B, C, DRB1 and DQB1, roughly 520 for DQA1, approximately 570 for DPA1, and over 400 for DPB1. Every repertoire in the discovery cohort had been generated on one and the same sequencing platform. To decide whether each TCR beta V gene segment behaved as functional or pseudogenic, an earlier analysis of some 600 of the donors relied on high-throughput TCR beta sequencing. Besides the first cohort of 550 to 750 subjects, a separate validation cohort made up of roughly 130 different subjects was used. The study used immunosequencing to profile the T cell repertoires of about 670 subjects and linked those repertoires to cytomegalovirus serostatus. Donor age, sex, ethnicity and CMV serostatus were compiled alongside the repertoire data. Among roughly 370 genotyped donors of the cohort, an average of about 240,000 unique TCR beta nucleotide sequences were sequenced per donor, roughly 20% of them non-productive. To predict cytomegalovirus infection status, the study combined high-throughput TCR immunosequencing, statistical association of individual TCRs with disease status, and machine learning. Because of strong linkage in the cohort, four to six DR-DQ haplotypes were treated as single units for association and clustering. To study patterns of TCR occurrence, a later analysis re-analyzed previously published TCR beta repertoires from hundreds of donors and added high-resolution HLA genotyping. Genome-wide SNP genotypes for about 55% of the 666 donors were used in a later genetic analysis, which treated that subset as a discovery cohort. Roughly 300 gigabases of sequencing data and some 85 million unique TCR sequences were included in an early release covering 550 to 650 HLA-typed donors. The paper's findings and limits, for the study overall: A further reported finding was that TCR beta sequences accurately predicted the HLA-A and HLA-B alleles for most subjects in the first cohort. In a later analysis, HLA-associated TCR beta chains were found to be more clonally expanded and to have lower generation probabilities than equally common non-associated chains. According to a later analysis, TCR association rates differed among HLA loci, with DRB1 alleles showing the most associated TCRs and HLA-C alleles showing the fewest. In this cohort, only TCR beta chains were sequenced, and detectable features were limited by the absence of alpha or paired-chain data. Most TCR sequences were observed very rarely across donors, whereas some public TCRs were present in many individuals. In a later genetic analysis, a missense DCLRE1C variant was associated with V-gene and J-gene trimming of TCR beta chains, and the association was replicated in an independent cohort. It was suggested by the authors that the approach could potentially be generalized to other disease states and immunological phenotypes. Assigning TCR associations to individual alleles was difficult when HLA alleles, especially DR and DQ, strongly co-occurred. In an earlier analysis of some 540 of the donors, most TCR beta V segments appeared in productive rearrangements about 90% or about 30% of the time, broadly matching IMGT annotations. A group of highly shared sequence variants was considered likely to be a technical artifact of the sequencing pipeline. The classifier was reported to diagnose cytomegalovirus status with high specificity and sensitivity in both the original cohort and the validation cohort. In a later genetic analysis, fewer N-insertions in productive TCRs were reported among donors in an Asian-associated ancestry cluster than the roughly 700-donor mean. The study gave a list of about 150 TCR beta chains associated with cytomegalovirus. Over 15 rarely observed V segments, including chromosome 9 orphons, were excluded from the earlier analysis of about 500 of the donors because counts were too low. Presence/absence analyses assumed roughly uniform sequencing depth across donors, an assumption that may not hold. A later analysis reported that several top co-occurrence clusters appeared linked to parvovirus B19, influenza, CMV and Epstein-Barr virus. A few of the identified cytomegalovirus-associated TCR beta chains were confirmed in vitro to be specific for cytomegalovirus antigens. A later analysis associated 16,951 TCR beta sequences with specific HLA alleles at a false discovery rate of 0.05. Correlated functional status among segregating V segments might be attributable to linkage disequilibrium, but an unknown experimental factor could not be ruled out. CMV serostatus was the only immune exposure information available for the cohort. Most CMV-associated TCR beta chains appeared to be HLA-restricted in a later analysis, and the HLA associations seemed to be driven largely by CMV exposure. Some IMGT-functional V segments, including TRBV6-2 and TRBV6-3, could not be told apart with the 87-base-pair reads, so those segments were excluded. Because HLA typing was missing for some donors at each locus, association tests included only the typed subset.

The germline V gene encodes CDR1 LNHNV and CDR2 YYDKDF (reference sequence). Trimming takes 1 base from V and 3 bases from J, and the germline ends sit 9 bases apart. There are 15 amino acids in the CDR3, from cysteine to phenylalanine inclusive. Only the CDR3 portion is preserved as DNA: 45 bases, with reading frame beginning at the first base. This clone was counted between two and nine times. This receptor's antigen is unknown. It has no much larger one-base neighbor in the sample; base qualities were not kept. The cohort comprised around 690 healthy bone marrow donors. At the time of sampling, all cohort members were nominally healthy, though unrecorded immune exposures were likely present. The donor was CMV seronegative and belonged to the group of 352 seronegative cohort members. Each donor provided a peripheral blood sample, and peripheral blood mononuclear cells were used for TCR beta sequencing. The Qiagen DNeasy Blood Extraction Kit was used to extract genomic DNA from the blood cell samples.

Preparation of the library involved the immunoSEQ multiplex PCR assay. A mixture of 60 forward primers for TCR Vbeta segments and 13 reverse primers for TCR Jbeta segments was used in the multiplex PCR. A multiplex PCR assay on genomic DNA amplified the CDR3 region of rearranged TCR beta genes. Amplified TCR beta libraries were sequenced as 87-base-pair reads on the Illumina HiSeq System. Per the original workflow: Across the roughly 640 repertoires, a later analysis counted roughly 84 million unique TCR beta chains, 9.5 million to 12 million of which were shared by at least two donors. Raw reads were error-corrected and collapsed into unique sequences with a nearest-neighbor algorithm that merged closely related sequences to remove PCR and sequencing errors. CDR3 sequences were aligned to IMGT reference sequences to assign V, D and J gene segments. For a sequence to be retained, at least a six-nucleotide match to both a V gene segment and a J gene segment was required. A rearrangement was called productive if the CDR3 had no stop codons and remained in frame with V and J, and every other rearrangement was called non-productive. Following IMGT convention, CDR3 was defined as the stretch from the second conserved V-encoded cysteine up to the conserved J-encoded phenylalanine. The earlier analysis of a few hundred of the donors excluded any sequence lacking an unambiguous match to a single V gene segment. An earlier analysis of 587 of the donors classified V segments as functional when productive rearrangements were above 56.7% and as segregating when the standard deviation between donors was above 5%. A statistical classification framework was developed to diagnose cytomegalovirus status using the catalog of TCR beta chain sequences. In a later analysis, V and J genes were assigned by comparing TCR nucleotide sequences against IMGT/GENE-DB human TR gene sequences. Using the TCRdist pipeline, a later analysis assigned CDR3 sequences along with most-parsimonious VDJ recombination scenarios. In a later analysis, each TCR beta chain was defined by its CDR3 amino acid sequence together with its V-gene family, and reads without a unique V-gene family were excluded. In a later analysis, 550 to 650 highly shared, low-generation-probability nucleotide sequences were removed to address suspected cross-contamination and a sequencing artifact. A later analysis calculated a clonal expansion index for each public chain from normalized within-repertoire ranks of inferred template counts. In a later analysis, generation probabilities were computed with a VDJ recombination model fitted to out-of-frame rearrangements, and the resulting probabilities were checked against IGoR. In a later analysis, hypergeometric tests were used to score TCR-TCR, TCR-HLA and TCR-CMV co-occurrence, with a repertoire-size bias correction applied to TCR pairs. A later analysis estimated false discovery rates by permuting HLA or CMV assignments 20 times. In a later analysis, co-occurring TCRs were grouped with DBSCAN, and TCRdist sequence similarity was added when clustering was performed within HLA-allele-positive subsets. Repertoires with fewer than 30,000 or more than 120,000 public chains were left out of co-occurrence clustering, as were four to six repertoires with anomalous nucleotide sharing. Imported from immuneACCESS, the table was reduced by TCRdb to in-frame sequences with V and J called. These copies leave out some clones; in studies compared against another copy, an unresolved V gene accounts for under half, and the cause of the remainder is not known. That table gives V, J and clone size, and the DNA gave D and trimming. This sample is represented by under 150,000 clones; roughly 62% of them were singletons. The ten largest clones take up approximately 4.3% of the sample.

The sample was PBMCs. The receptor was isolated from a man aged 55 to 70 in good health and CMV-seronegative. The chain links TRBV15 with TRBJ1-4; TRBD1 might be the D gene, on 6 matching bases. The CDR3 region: CATSRGGQPNEKLFF. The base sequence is TGTGCCACCAGCAGAGGAGGACAGCCTAATGAAAAACTGTTTTTT.